The entry below describes one T cell receptor (beta chain). No antigen is known for it. The entry originates in a study of CD8+CD57+ T cells in acquired aplastic anemia. Study-wide background: CD4+ and CD8+ cells, once sorted, gave DNA averaging 3.2 ug.

Findings and caveats of the study: Both patients and controls carried the same twenty-nine CD8+ CDR3 sequences.

This CDR3 spans 13 amino acids. Trimming cost V 4 bases and J 1 base, with 7 bases left between them. Germline assignment: CDR1 SEHNR and CDR2 FQNEAQ (reference sequence). Patients who underwent sequencing had shown CD8+CD57+ cell expansion by flow cytometry. Genomic DNA was employed as the template in profiling TCR beta VDJ and CDR3. TCRdb redid the calling of the reads with MiXCR, one entry per CDR3 protein. The table lists 150,000 to 200,000 distinct CDR3 sequences, less than 60% of them singletons. This clonotype originated in a human donor with aplastic anemia. This chain joins TRBV7-9 and TRBJ1-2, with D unclear. The sequenced material came from sorted CD4+, CD8+, or CD8+CD57+ T cells (not recorded which) from PBMCs. The CDR3 protein is CASSSGSNYGYTF. CDR3 sequence (DNA): TGTGCCAGCAGCTCGGGCAGTAACTATGGCTACACCTTC.